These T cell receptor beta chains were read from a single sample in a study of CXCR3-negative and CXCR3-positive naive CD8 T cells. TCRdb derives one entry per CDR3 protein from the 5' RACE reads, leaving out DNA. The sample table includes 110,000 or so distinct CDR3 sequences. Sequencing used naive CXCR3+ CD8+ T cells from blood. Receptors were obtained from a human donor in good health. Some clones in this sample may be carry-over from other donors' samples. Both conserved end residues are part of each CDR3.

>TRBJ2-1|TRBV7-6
CASSLGWGSGGSSYNEQFF
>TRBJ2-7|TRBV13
CASSLDSNYEKYF
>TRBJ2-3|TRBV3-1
CASSSTGGTTDTQYF
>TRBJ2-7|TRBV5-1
CASSWPDGVSTYEQYF
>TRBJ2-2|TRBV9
CASSADPSGVNTGELFF
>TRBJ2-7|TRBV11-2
CASSSQVEQYF
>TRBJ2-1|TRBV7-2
CASPPLWAFYEQFF
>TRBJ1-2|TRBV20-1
CSARDRGQDYGYTF
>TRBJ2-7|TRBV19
CASSITSGASSYEQHF
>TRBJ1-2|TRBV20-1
CSAHTRVGYGYTF
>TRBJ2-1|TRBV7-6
CASSFGIYNEQFF
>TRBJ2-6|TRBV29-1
CSVEEGGSGANVLTF
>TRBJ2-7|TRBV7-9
CASSLARVPYEQYF
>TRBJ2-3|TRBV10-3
CAISESTGGFLTDTQYF
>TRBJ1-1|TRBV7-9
CASSLEGAGEARTEAFF
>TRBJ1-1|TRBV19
CASSRAGTEAFF
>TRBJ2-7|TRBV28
CASSRDTRFYEQYF
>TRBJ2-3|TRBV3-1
CASSSGPAGHTQYF
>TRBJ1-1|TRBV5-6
CASSLAETSNTEAFF
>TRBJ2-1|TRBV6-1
CASRPTGPTYNEQFF
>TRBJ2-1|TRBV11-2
CASSWTSGGYNEQFF
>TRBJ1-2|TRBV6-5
CASSDTGRIYGYTF
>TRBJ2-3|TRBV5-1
CASSLVLAGGPFGTDTQYF
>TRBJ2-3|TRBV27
CASSAPDTQYF
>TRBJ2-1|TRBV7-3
CASTIEGLAPYNEQFF
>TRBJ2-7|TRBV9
CASSARGSGEQYF
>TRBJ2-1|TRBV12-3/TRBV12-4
CASSPEGLAGEQFF
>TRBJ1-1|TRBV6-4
CASPTGTHYTEAFF
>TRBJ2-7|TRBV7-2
CASSYSSGNYEQYF
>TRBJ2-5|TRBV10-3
CAISGPDKPVRF
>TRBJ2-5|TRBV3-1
CASILEGTAEETQYF
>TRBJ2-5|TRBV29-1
CSVNGQFQETQYF
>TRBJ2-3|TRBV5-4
CASSLGRVAGGPKDTQYF
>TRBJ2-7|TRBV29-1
CSIYTGLAGKPYEQYF
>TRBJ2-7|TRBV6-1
CASNLAGAYEQYF
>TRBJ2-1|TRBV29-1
CSVPETGIPYNEQFF
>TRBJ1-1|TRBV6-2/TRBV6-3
CASGGGMNTEAFF
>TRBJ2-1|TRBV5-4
CASSLALLAGPPGEQFF
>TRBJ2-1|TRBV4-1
CASSQVGRTVYNEQFF
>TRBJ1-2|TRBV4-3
CASSQGTGSNYGYTF
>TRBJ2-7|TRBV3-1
CASSQGNGYEQYF
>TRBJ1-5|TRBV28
CASSFRYISNQPQHF
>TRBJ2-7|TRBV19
CASSRQGGVEQYF
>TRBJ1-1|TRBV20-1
CSAILSNTEAFF
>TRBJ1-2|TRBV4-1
CASSQVSGQGVYGYTF
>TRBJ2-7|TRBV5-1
CASSLETGVGYEQYF
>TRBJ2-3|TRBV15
CATSRDPSGSTDTQYF
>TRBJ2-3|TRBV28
CASSLFPDTQYF
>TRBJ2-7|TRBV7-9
CASSSGQGVIYEQYF
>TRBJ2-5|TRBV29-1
CSVETLTSGRTETQYF
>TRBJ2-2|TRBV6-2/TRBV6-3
CASRYGNGQHTGELFF
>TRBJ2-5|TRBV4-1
CASSPTLAETQYF
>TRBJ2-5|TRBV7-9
CASRPDAGETQYF
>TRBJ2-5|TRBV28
CASSDREETQYF